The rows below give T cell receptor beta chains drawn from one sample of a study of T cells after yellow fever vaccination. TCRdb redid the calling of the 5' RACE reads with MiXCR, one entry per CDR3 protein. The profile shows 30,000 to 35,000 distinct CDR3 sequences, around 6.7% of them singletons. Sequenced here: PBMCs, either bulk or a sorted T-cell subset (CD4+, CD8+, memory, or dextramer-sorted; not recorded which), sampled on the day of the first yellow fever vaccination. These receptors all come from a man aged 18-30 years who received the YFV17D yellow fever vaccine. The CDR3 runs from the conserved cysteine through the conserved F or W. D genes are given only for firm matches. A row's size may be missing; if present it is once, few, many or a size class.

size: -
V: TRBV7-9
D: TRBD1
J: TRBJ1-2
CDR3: CASSLGGTGEGGYTF
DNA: TGTGCCAGCAGCTTAGGAGGGACAGGGGAAGGTGGCTACACCTTC

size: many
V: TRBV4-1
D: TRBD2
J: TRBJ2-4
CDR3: CASSRGLAGKNIQYF
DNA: TGCGCCAGCAGCCGAGGACTAGCGGGGAAAAACATTCAGTACTTC

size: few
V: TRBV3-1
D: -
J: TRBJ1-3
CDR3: CASSRKVHSGNTIYF
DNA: TGTGCCAGCAGCAGAAAGGTACACTCTGGAAACACCATATATTTT

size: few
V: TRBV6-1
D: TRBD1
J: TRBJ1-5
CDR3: CASSEGQGYQPQHF
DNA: TGTGCCAGCAGTGAGGGACAGGGGTATCAGCCCCAGCATTTT

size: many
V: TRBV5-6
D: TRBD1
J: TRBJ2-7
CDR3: CASSLDLYRGRPYEQYF
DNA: TGTGCCAGCAGCTTGGACCTATACAGGGGTCGACCCTACGAGCAGTACTTC

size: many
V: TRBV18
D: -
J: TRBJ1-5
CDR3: CASSPAAGVQPQHF
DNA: TGTGCCAGCTCACCAGCAGCAGGGGTTCAGCCCCAGCATTTT

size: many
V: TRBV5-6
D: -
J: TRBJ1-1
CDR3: CASSPDNANTEAFF
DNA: TGTGCCAGCAGCCCCGACAACGCGAACACTGAAGCTTTCTTT

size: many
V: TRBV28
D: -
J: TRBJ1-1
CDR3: CASSLNLNTEAFF
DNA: TGTGCCAGCAGTTTGAACCTGAACACTGAAGCTTTCTTT

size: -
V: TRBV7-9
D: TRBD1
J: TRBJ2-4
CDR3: CASSHGQVLTKNIQYF
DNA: TGTGCCAGCAGCCACGGACAGGTCCTAACCAAAAACATTCAGTACTTC

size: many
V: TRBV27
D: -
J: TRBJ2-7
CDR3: CASSFGGAAYEQYF
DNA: TGTGCCAGCAGTTTCGGCGGAGCCGCCTACGAGCAGTACTTC

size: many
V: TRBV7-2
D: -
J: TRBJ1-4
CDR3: CASSPLHLRGEKLFF
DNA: TGTGCCAGCAGCCCGTTACACCTCCGAGGGGAAAAACTGTTTTTT

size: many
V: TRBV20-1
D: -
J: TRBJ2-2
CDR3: CSAGPPGTGELFF
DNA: TGCAGTGCCGGTCCCCCAGGGACCGGGGAGCTGTTTTTT

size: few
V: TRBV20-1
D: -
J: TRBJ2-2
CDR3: CSARDLGANTGELFF
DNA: TGCAGTGCTAGAGACCTTGGGGCGAACACCGGGGAGCTGTTTTTT

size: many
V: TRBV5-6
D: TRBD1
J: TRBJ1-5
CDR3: CASSMGQISNQPQHF
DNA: TGTGCCAGCAGCATGGGACAGATTAGCAATCAGCCCCAGCATTTT

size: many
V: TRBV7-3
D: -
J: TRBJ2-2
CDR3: CASSLAGAGNTGELFF
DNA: TGTGCCAGCAGCTTAGCTGGGGCGGGGAACACCGGGGAGCTGTTTTTT

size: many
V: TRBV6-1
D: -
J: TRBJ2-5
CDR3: CASRRGPSGYQETQYF
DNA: TGTGCCAGCAGAAGGGGGCCTAGCGGGTACCAAGAGACCCAGTACTTC

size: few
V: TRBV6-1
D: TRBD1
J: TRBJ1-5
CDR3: CASRGQGWQPQHF
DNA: TGTGCCAGCAGAGGACAGGGTTGGCAGCCCCAGCATTTT

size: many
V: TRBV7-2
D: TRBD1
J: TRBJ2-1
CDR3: CASSWVPGQGVVEQFF
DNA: TGTGCCAGCAGTTGGGTCCCGGGACAGGGGGTAGTTGAGCAGTTCTTC

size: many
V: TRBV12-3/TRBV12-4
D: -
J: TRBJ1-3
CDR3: CASDRRNPGNTIYF
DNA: TGTGCCAGCGACAGGAGAAACCCTGGAAACACCATATATTTT

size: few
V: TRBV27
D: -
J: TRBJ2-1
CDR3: CATVILGGTEQFF
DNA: TGTGCCACCGTGATCTTAGGGGGAACTGAGCAGTTCTTC

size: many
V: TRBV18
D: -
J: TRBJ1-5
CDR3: CASSKGNQPQHF
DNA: TGTGCCAGCTCAAAAGGCAATCAGCCCCAGCATTTT

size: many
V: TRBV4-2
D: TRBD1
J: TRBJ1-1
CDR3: CASSQAGQGAPEAFF
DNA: TGTGCCAGCAGCCAAGCGGGACAGGGGGCCCCTGAAGCTTTCTTT

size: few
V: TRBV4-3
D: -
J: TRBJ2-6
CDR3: CASSQAGTGANVLTF
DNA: TGCGCCAGCAGCCAAGCGGGGACCGGGGCCAACGTCCTGACTTTC

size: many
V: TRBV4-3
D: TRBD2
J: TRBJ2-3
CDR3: CASSLLTSGGVVDTQYF
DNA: TGCGCCAGCAGCCTTTTGACTAGCGGGGGGGTAGTAGATACGCAGTATTTT

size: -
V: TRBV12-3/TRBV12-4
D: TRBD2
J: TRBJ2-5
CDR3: CASMRGAWETQYF
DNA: TGTGCCAGCATGCGGGGGGCGTGGGAGACCCAGTACTTC

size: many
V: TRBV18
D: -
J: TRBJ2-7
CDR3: CASSQANYEQYF
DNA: TGTGCCAGCTCACAGGCTAACTACGAGCAGTACTTC

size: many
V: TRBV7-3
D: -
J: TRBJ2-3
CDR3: CASSLMGGAADTQYF
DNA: TGTGCCAGCAGCTTAATGGGGGGCGCCGCAGATACGCAGTATTTT

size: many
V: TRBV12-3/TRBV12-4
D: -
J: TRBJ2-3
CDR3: CASSGVGGHTDTQYF
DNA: TGTGCCAGCAGTGGGGTCGGGGGCCACACAGATACGCAGTATTTT

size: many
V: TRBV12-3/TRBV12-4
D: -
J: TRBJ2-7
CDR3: CASSSGTGFYEQYF
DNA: TGTGCCAGCAGTTCAGGGACCGGGTTCTACGAGCAGTACTTC

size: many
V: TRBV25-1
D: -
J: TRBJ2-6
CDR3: CASSVSIGATTAGANVLTF
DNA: TGTGCCAGCAGTGTCTCCATTGGGGCTACAACGGCAGGGGCCAACGTCCTGACTTTC

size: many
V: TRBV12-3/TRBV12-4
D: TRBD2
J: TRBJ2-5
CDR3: CASSLAGGEETQYF
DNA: TGTGCCAGCAGCCTAGCGGGGGGAGAAGAGACCCAGTACTTC

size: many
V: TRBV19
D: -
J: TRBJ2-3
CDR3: CASSMQGTDTQYF
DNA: TGTGCCAGTAGTATGCAGGGAACAGATACGCAGTATTTT

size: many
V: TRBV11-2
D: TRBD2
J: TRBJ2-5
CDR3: CASSPLGGGWETQYF
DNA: TGTGCCAGCAGCCCCCTAGGCGGGGGTTGGGAGACCCAGTACTTC

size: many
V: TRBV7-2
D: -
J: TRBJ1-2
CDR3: CASSSQSYGYTF
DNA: TGTGCCAGCAGCTCACAGTCCTATGGCTACACCTTC

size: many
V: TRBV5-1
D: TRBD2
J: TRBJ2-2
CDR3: CASSIGGGGNTGELFF
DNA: TGCGCCAGCAGCATCGGAGGCGGGGGAAACACCGGGGAGCTGTTTTTT

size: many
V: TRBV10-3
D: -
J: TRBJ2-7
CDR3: CAISDLGGTSYEQYF
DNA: TGTGCCATCAGTGACCTGGGAGGCACTTCCTACGAGCAGTACTTC

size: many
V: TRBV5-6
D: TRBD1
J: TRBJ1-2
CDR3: CASSPGQAYGYTF
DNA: TGTGCCAGCAGCCCCGGACAGGCCTATGGCTACACCTTC

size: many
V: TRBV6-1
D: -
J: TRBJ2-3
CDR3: CASRLASTDTQYF
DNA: TGTGCCAGCCGGCTGGCTAGCACAGATACGCAGTATTTT